This T cell receptor (beta chain) emerged from a study of blood T cell repertoires in COVID-19. Study in general: PBMCs, B-cell-depleted T cells, or T cells provided the cDNA or gDNA that made up the material.

Clones were read by immunoSEQ multiplex PCR, and TCRdb kept only the in-frame ones, dropping some. The table has fewer than 350,000 clones, roughly nine tenths seen once; the top ten hold 10% to 15%. The germline V gene encodes CDR1 MNHNS and CDR2 SASEGT. The CDR3 is 17 residues long. V gave up 3 bases and J gave up 0 bases, with 15 bases separating them. This clone was detected only once. Input material: peripheral blood. The chain has TRBV6-1 and TRBJ1-5; the D is unclear. The receptor's source is a young woman with COVID-19, enrolled during active disease. Written as DNA, the CDR3 is TGTGCCAGCAGTGATTTTCGGGAACCTTATAGCAATCAGCCCCAGCATTTT. This codes for CASSDFREPYSNQPQHF.